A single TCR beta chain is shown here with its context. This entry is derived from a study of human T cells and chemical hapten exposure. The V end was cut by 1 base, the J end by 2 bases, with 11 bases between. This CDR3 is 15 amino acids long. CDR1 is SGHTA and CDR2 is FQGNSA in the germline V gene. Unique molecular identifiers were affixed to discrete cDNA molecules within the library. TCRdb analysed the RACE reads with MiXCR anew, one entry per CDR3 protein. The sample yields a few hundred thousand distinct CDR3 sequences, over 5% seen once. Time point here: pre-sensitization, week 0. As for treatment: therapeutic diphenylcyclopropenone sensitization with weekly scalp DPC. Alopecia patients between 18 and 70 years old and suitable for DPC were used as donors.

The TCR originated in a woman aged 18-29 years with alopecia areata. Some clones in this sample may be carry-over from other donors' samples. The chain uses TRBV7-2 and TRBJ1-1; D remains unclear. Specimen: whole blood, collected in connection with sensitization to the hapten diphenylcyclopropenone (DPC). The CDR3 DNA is TGTGCCAGCAGCTTAGAGTCATCGCCTAACACTGAAGCTTTCTTT. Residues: CASSLESSPNTEAFF. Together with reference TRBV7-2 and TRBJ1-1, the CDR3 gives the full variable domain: GAGVSQSPSNKVTEKGKDVELRCDPISGHTALYWYRQSLGQGLEFLIYFQGNSAPDKSGLPSDRFSAERTGGSVSTLTIQRTQQEDSAVYLCASSLESSPNTEAFFGQGTRLTVV.